The present entry profiles one T cell receptor beta chain with its context. The CDR3 is 16 residues long. The V and J ends lost 3 bases and 2 bases respectively, with 14 bases between them. Germline values: CDR1 MGHDK, CDR2 SYGVNS. The data are from a study of T cells in Graves' hyperthyroidism and ophthalmopathy. RNA transcripts provided the source from which TCR beta CDR3 regions were amplified. A set of HTBI primers served as the primers for a first-round RT-PCR of the TCR CDR3. Each CDR3 protein gets one entry after TCRdb re-called the multiplex PCR reads with MiXCR. The table has fewer than 450,000 distinct CDR3 sequences, about 17% seen once.

The rearrangement joins TRBV25-1 to TRBJ2-1; D possibly matches TRBD1 or TRBD2 (5 bases each). Sequenced input: blood. This receptor was taken from a woman between 25 and 40 years old with Graves' hyperthyroidism that later progressed to Graves' ophthalmopathy. This chain's CDR3 is CASSEGGAGAYNEQFF. The CDR3 DNA is TGTGCCAGCAGTGAGGGTGGGGCCGGGGCCTACAATGAGCAGTTCTTC.